This T cell receptor beta chain was retrieved from a study of neurological immune-mediated disorders. About the study: Of the approximately 35 patients who had multiple sclerosis, 31 had the relapsing-remitting form and 3 had the secondary progressive form.

One entry per CDR3 protein, called by TCRdb with MiXCR from the 5' RACE reads. This table has roughly 90,000 distinct CDR3 sequences, roughly 3.2% appearing once. This clonotype was observed many times. The V segment lost 4 bases and the J segment 7 bases; nucleotides outside the gene matches: 9. CDR1 is SGHRS, CDR2 YFSETQ, per germline. The CDR3 loop spans 15 amino acids. The unsorted libraries were made from 2 million PBMCs kept at -80 C. The clonotype was recovered from a woman aged 45-59 years with multiple sclerosis. The chain joins TRBV5-1 to TRBJ2-5; TRBD2 matches at 11 bases. Material for sequencing was PBMCs. Here the CDR3 DNA reads TGCGCCAGCAGCCCCCGACTAGCGGGGCCCGGGACCCAGTACTTC. Protein: CASSPRLAGPGTQYF.